These T cell receptor beta chains were read from a single sample in a study of radiation and T cells in renal cell carcinoma. The repertoire was sequenced with immunoSEQ multiplex PCR; TCRdb's copy has only in-frame clones and lacks some. The sample consists of about 150,000 clones, 88% of them appearing once. Sequencing used blood, obtained from a patient whose treatment included radiotherapy and nephrectomy. The receptors here all came from a woman between 65 and 79 years old with renal cell carcinoma. The CDR3 runs from the conserved cysteine through the conserved F or W. The order of the fields is D gene, V gene, clone size, J gene, CDR3 protein, CDR3 DNA. The D gene is left open where the match is weak. A row's size may be missing; if present it is once, few, many or a size class.

.,TRBV10-1,.,TRBJ2-7,CASKGIGRSYEQYF,TGCGCCAGCAAGGGGATAGGCCGATCCTACGAGCAGTACTTC
TRBD1,TRBV6-5,.,TRBJ2-2,CASSYEGTGIPGELFF,TGTGCCAGCAGTTACGAGGGGACAGGGATCCCCGGGGAGCTGTTTTTT
TRBD1,TRBV28,.,TRBJ2-2,CASRFRRTGGIGGELFF,TGTGCCAGCAGGTTTAGAAGGACAGGGGGCATCGGCGGGGAGCTGTTTTTT
.,TRBV28,.,TRBJ1-6,CASSFFKRAYNSPLHF,TGTGCCAGCAGTTTCTTTAAAAGGGCCTATAATTCACCCCTCCACTTT
.,TRBV2,few,TRBJ1-1,CASSEKSYTEAFF,TGTGCCAGCAGTGAAAAGTCTTACACTGAAGCTTTCTTT
.,TRBV5-6,.,TRBJ2-7,CASSPAGERQYF,TGTGCCAGCAGCCCCGCAGGGGAAAGGCAGTACTTC
TRBD1,TRBV27,.,TRBJ2-7,CASSSPRRGQNEQYF,TGTGCCAGCAGTAGTCCGCGCAGGGGGCAAAACGAGCAGTACTTC
.,TRBV5-1,.,TRBJ2-3,CASSPTRTDTQYF,TGCGCCAGCAGCCCTACTAGGACAGATACGCAGTATTTT
.,TRBV19,.,TRBJ2-2,CASSPTVTLTGELFF,TGTGCCAGTAGCCCAACGGTGACACTCACCGGGGAGCTGTTTTTT
TRBD1,TRBV6-5,.,TRBJ1-2,CASTLQGGSYGYTF,TGTGCCAGCACCTTACAGGGGGGAAGCTATGGCTACACCTTC
.,TRBV2,.,TRBJ1-1,CASSGQPNTEAFF,TGTGCCAGCAGTGGACAGCCGAACACTGAAGCTTTCTTT
.,TRBV10-3,.,TRBJ1-4,CAISESTPPNEKLFF,TGTGCCATCAGTGAGTCGACCCCCCCTAATGAAAAACTGTTTTTT
TRBD1,TRBV6-5,.,TRBJ2-2,CASSYRGLMNTGELFF,TGTGCCAGCAGTTACAGGGGGCTTATGAACACCGGGGAGCTGTTTTTT
.,TRBV29-1,.,TRBJ2-7,CSVERGKGSEQYF,TGCAGCGTTGAGCGCGGTAAAGGGTCCGAGCAGTACTTC
.,TRBV28,.,TRBJ1-1,CASSLKREAFF,TGTGCCAGCAGTTTAAAAAGGGAAGCTTTCTTT
.,TRBV2,.,TRBJ2-3,CASSAGDTQYF,TGTGCCAGCAGTGCGGGAGATACGCAGTATTTT
.,TRBV29-1,.,TRBJ1-3,CSVGRDSGNTIYF,TGCAGCGTTGGCAGGGACTCTGGAAACACCATATATTTT
.,TRBV28,.,TRBJ1-5,CASSLTGFQPQHF,TGTGCCAGCAGTTTAACAGGGTTTCAGCCCCAGCATTTT
.,TRBV6-1,.,TRBJ1-1,CASSVGSRGGTEAFF,TGTGCCAGCAGTGTCGGCAGCCGAGGTGGGACTGAAGCTTTCTTT
.,TRBV5-1,.,TRBJ2-5,CASSWTVQETQYF,TGCGCCAGCAGCTGGACGGTTCAAGAGACCCAGTACTTC
.,TRBV9,.,TRBJ2-7,CASSVDSVYEQYF,TGTGCCAGCAGTGTAGACAGCGTCTACGAGCAGTACTTC
TRBD2,TRBV4-1,.,TRBJ2-3,CASSQDGAGGSTDTQYF,TGCGCCAGCAGCCAAGATGGGGCGGGGGGTAGCACAGATACGCAGTATTTT
TRBD2,TRBV29-1,few,TRBJ2-5,CSVGPSGGETQYF,TGCAGCGTTGGGCCTAGCGGGGGGGAGACCCAGTACTTC
TRBD1,TRBV5-1,.,TRBJ1-4,CASSLAGRTGNEKLFF,TGCGCCAGCAGCTTGGCCGGGAGGACAGGGAATGAAAAACTGTTTTTT
TRBD2,TRBV11-1,.,TRBJ2-1,CASSPRWWRGTYNEQFF,TGTGCCAGCAGCCCCCGGTGGTGGCGGGGGACCTACAATGAGCAGTTCTTC
TRBD2,TRBV28,.,TRBJ2-3,CASSVAGDLLDTQYF,TGTGCCAGCAGTGTAGCGGGGGACCTTCTGGATACGCAGTATTTT
TRBD2,TRBV19,.,TRBJ2-5,CASRKRGGPQETQYF,TGTGCCAGTAGAAAGCGGGGGGGCCCTCAGGAGACCCAGTACTTC
TRBD1,TRBV5-1,.,TRBJ2-5,CASSLSGTGALETQYF,TGCGCCAGCAGCTTATCCGGGACAGGGGCTTTAGAGACCCAGTACTTC
.,TRBV6-6,.,TRBJ2-7,CASSYGIYRDRREQYF,TGTGCCAGCAGTTACGGAATTTACAGGGATCGACGCGAGCAGTACTTC
.,TRBV5-5,.,TRBJ1-5,CASSLELAVGTNQPQHF,TGTGCCAGCAGCTTGGAGTTAGCAGTAGGGACCAATCAGCCCCAGCATTTT
.,TRBV5-6,.,TRBJ1-6,CASSKNRVAPLHF,TGTGCCAGCAGCAAAAACAGGGTCGCACCCCTCCACTTT
TRBD1,TRBV11-3,.,TRBJ2-3,CASSPTGPRADTQYF,TGTGCCAGCAGCCCGACAGGGCCCCGGGCCGATACGCAGTATTTT
TRBD1,TRBV5-6,.,TRBJ1-1,CASSWKGQGMNEAFF,TGTGCCAGCAGCTGGAAGGGACAGGGGATGAATGAAGCTTTCTTT
.,TRBV19,.,TRBJ2-7,CASSIGIGSSYEQYF,TGTGCCAGTAGTATCGGGATTGGAAGCTCCTACGAGCAGTACTTC
.,TRBV6-1,.,TRBJ2-7,CASSDESDSYEQYF,TGTGCCAGCAGTGATGAGTCGGACAGCTACGAGCAGTACTTC
TRBD1,TRBV6-5,.,TRBJ2-7,CASRTPGGPEQYF,TGTGCCAGCAGGACTCCAGGGGGCCCCGAGCAGTACTTC
TRBD1,TRBV7-2,.,TRBJ2-5,CASSLVDRGYGKTQYF,TGTGCCAGCAGCTTAGTCGACAGGGGGTACGGAAAGACCCAGTACTTC
.,TRBV6-6,.,TRBJ1-4,CASSYVRNEKLFF,TGTGCCAGCAGTTACGTCAGGAATGAAAAACTGTTTTTT
TRBD1,TRBV29-1,.,TRBJ2-7,CSVTGQAISYEQYF,TGCAGCGTTACGGGACAGGCGATTTCCTACGAGCAGTACTTC
.,TRBV15,.,TRBJ2-1,CATSRDVRNGGGQFF,TGTGCCACCAGCAGAGATGTACGGAACGGGGGTGGGCAGTTCTTC
.,TRBV7-2,once,TRBJ1-2,CASTTGGYGYTF,TGTGCCAGCACAACCGGAGGCTATGGCTACACCTTC
.,TRBV28,.,TRBJ1-2,CASSRGAGYYGYTF,TGTGCCAGCAGTAGGGGCGCAGGGTACTATGGCTACACCTTC
.,TRBV11-2,.,TRBJ2-7,CASSLTRDFWDEQYF,TGTGCCAGCAGCTTAACCCGGGACTTTTGGGACGAGCAGTACTTC
TRBD1,TRBV7-3,.,TRBJ2-2,CASSSRPAGTGTTGELFF,TGTGCCAGCAGCTCGAGACCCGCCGGGACAGGGACCACCGGGGAGCTGTTTTTT
.,TRBV19,.,TRBJ2-1,CASSDFRRQVNNEQFF,TGTGCCAGTAGTGACTTTAGGAGACAGGTAAACAATGAGCAGTTCTTC
.,TRBV5-6,.,TRBJ2-2,CASLGPGTGELFF,TGTGCCAGCCTGGGCCCAGGAACCGGGGAGCTGTTTTTT
.,TRBV5-4,.,TRBJ2-1,CASRSGTFAYNEQFF,TGTGCCAGCAGGTCCGGGACTTTCGCCTACAATGAGCAGTTCTTC
.,TRBV7-2,.,TRBJ1-1,CAGQQGRNTEAFF,TGTGCCGGTCAACAGGGAAGGAACACTGAAGCTTTCTTT
.,TRBV9,.,TRBJ1-5,CASSVAGAGNQPQHF,TGTGCCAGCAGCGTAGCCGGGGCGGGCAATCAGCCCCAGCATTTT
TRBD1,TRBV30,once,TRBJ2-7,CACTRQGPYEQYF,TGTGCCTGCACCAGACAGGGTCCCTACGAGCAGTACTTC
TRBD1,TRBV10-1,.,TRBJ2-7,CASRQGENYEQYF,TGCGCCAGCAGACAGGGGGAAAACTACGAGCAGTACTTC
.,TRBV7-9,few,TRBJ1-2,CASSLGQINYGYTF,TGTGCCAGCAGCTTAGGTCAGATTAACTATGGCTACACCTTC
.,TRBV6-6,.,TRBJ1-4,CASSGTALEKLFF,TGTGCCAGCAGTGGGACGGCCCTTGAAAAACTGTTTTTT
.,TRBV4-2,once,TRBJ1-4,CASSQDQGIKKLFF,TGTGCCAGCAGCCAAGATCAGGGTATAAAAAAACTGTTTTTT
.,TRBV11-3,.,TRBJ1-1,CASSLGPGGAAFF,TGTGCCAGCAGCTTAGGACCTGGGGGGGCAGCTTTCTTT
.,TRBV5-1,.,TRBJ2-6,CASLSGPSGANVLTF,TGCGCCAGCCTCTCGGGCCCCTCTGGGGCCAACGTCCTGACTTTC
.,TRBV6-5,.,TRBJ1-6,CASSYDGSYNSPLHF,TGTGCCAGCAGTTACGACGGTTCCTATAATTCACCCCTCCACTTT
.,TRBV5-4,.,TRBJ2-3,CASRTRAEGTDTQYF,TGTGCCAGCAGAACAAGAGCGGAAGGCACAGATACGCAGTATTTT
.,TRBV28,.,TRBJ1-2,CATRTVTYGYTF,TGTGCCACCCGGACAGTAACCTATGGCTACACCTTC
.,TRBV2,.,TRBJ2-1,CASSEFWFGGSSYNEQFF,TGTGCCAGCAGTGAATTCTGGTTTGGGGGGAGCTCCTACAATGAGCAGTTCTTC